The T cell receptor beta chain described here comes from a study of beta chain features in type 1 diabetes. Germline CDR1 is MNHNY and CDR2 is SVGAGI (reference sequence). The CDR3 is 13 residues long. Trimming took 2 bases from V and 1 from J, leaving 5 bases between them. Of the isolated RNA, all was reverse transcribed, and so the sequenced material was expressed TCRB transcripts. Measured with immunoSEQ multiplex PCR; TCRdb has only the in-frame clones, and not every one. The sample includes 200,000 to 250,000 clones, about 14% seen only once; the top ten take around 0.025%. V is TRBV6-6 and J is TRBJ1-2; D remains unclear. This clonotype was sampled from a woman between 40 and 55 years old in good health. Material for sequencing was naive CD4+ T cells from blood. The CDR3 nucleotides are TGTGCCAGCAGTTACGAGGGTAACTATGGCTACACCTTC. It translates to CASSYEGNYGYTF.